This T cell receptor (beta chain) was recovered during a study of graft-versus-host responses after intestinal transplantation. Background on the study: Each transplant was multivisceral, liver-intestinal, or isolated intestinal.

The assay was immunoSEQ multiplex PCR, and TCRdb's table has in-frame clones only and misses some. The data contain roughly 23,000 clones, around 76% of them singletons. This clone was detected once. Graft tissue processing released intraepithelial and lamina propria lymphocytes. The length of the CDR3 is 12 residues. Trimming took 4 bases from V and 7 from J, leaving 9 bases between them. Per germline, CDR1 SNHLY and CDR2 FYNNEI. Sequenced material: ileum tissue, taken 12 days after intestinal transplant. The sequence came from a human patient who received an intestinal transplant, so some T cells may come from the graft donor. This chain connects TRBV2 to TRBJ2-3; weak D call: TRBD1 (5 bases). The CDR3 sequence is CASSGSGYTQYF. The CDR3 DNA follows: TGTGCCAGCAGTGGATCAGGGTATACGCAGTATTTT. Full variable domain (remainder filled in from reference TRBV2 and TRBJ2-3): EPEVTQTPSHQVTQMGQEVILRCVPISNHLYFYWYRQILGQKVEFLVSFYNNEISEKSEIFDDQFSVERPDGSNFTLKIRSTKLEDSAMYFCASSGSGYTQYFGPGTRLTVL.